The next 25 T cell receptor beta chains were all read from a single sample in a study of response to subunit inactivated influenza vaccine. MiXCR, applied by TCRdb to the RT-PCR reads, yields one record per CDR3 protein. The sample yields under 200,000 distinct CDR3 sequences, about a tenth seen once. Sequenced material: non-naive T cells sorted from PBMCs, taken 35 to 45 days after vaccination. These receptors were taken from a man aged 45-65 years who received an inactivated influenza vaccine.

This clonotype was seen ten or more times. The V and J genes are TRBV7-2 and TRBJ2-7, with D perhaps matching TRBD1 or TRBD2 (6 bases each). V dropped 8 bases and J dropped 1 base, with 12 bases sitting between them. CDR1 is SGHTA, CDR2 FQGNSA, per germline. This CDR3 spans 13 amino acids. CDR3 in DNA: TGTGCCAGCGGGAGGACAGATTCCTACGAGCAGTACTTC. Encoded protein: CASGRTDSYEQYF.

The table lists this clonotype with a few counts. The chain combines TRBV20-1 with TRBJ2-5, with a weak D call TRBD1 (5 bases). Germline CDR1 is DFQATT and CDR2 is SNEGSKA (reference sequence). This CDR3 comprises 15 residues. V was trimmed by 5 bases and J by 2 bases, leaving 18 bases between them. CDR3 sequence reads: CSASPFDSLQETQYF. As DNA, the CDR3 is TGCAGTGCTTCCCCCTTCGACAGCCTTCAAGAGACCCAGTACTTC.

A note on this clonotype: The final CDR3 position lacks the conserved phenylalanine or tryptophan, pointing to a likely read error. The chain combines TRBV10-3 with TRBJ1-5; D perhaps matches TRBD1 (6 bases). The CDR3 has 15 residues. Germline V lookup: CDR1 ENHRY, CDR2 SYGVKD. The germline V and J ends were trimmed by 2 bases and 4 bases, with 12 bases remaining between them. This CDR3 reads CAISELGTQNQPQHL. The DNA for the CDR3 is TGTGCCATCAGTGAGCTGGGGACACAGAATCAGCCCCAGCATTTA.

The rearrangement uses TRBV30 and TRBJ1-2; D is perhaps TRBD1 (5 bases). CDR3 length equals 14 residues. V shed 0 bases and J shed 4 bases, with 12 bases lying between them. CDR1 GTSNPN and CDR2 SVGIG come from the germline V gene (reference sequence). CDR3 DNA sequence: TGTGCCTGGAGTGTGATGGGGCTGGGCTATGGCTACACCTTC. Translation gives CAWSVMGLGYGYTF.

This clonotype showed up many times. The rearrangement joins TRBV7-2 to TRBJ2-5; D might be TRBD2 (5 bases). Trimming cost V 5 bases and J 3 bases, with 13 bases left between them. CDR1 is SGHTA, CDR2 FQGNSA, per germline. This CDR3 region has 14 residues. The CDR3 loop reads CASSTQAGKETQYF. In DNA, the CDR3 is TGTGCCAGCAGCACACAAGCCGGGAAAGAGACCCAGTACTTC.

This clonotype has a count of ten or more. The J gene is TRBJ2-5, the V gene TRBV3-1; possibly TRBD1 for D (5 bases). CDR1 and CDR2 (germline): LGHDT, YNNKEL (reference sequence). The CDR3 is made up of 13 amino acids. V lost 7 bases, J lost 1 base, and 10 bases lay in between. CDR3 sequence: CASNRGIQETQYF. CDR3 DNA sequence: TGTGCCAGCAATAGGGGAATCCAAGAGACCCAGTACTTC.

The chain uses TRBV7-2 and TRBJ1-4, with TRBD1 identical over 7 bases. CDR1 and CDR2 from the germline V gene are SGHTA and FQGNSA. The CDR3 is made up of 15 amino acids. V trimming: 5 bases; J trimming: 7 bases; junction bases outside the gene matches: 10. The CDR3 is CASSELTGPLEKLFF. In DNA, the CDR3 is TGTGCCAGCAGCGAGCTGACAGGGCCTCTTGAAAAACTGTTTTTT.

This clonotype was seen a handful of times. The V and J genes are TRBV29-1 and TRBJ2-1, with 10 bases identical to TRBD1. After removal of 7 bases from V and 10 bases from J, the junction contained 10 bases not matched to a gene. This CDR3 region has 13 residues. Germline CDR1 reads SQVTM; CDR2 reads ANQGSEA. This CDR3 reads CSARQGAQREQFF. CDR3 DNA sequence: TGCAGCGCCCGACAGGGGGCACAGCGCGAGCAGTTCTTC.

This clonotype was counted only a few times. This chain connects TRBV20-1 to TRBJ1-1; no definite D call. Between the trimmed V and J ends, which lost 1 base and 6 bases, there was a span of 12 bases. CDR1 is DFQATT, CDR2 SNEGSKA, per germline (reference sequence). CDR3 length: 13 residues. The CDR3 is CSARAHGLAEAFF. The DNA of the CDR3 is TGCAGTGCTAGAGCCCACGGGTTGGCTGAAGCTTTCTTT.

This clonotype was detected many times. The V and J genes are TRBV5-1 and TRBJ2-7; D is tentatively TRBD1 or TRBD2 (5 bases each). This CDR3 region has 11 residues. V shed 5 bases and J shed 5 bases, with 8 bases lying between them. Germline CDR1 and CDR2: SGHRS and YFSETQ. The CDR3 DNA reads as TGCGCCAGCAGGGGGGACCACGAGCAGTACTTC. Residues: CASRGDHEQYF.

This clonotype was seen a few times. Compared with germline, one end of the junction differs, possibly owing to a read error. CDR3 amino acids: CASSKEGRSPYSPLHF. The CDR3 DNA reads as TGCGCCAGCAGCAAAGAAGGGAGGAGCCCGTATTCACCCCTCCACTTT. The chain employs TRBV4-1 and TRBJ1-6; D uncertain. Germline V gene lookup returns CDR1 MGHRA and CDR2 YSYEKL. The CDR3 length is 16 residues.

This clonotype came up many times. The chain links TRBV11-2 to TRBJ2-7; no clear D gene. In germline, CDR1 is SGHAT, CDR2 FQNNGV. This CDR3 spans 15 amino acids. The V gene lost 0 bases and the J gene lost 2 bases, with 11 bases spanning the gap. The CDR3 DNA reads as TGTGCCAGCAGCTTAGATGCGCGACCCCCCTACGAGCAGTACTTC. It specifies CASSLDARPPYEQYF.

This clonotype was seen more than once but under ten times. The rearrangement joins TRBV7-8 to TRBJ2-1; no reliable D call. CDR3 size: 13 residues. Trimming took off 7 bases at V and 0 bases at J, with 7 bases between the two ends. The V gene's germline CDR1 is SGHVS and CDR2 FQNEAQ. CDR3 in DNA: TGTGCCAGCAAATGGGACTCCTACAATGAGCAGTTCTTC. Translated, it gives CASKWDSYNEQFF.

V is TRBV6-1 and J is TRBJ1-5, with 7 bases lining up with TRBD1. V was pared by 6 bases and J by 5 bases, with 10 bases of the junction left unmatched. Germline V CDR1 and CDR2: MNHNS, SASEGT. CDR3 size: 15 residues. The DNA for the CDR3 is TGTGCCAGCAGACGGGACAGCGGTCGATATCAGCCCCAGCATTTT. Its protein product is CASRRDSGRYQPQHF.

This chain uses TRBV10-2 with TRBJ2-7; D is perhaps TRBD1 (5 bases). The CDR3 consists of 13 residues. Deletions cut 6 bases from V and 2 bases from J, with 11 bases between. Germline-derived CDR1 and CDR2 are WSHSY and SAAADI. The chain's CDR3 is CASRQLGPYEQYF. DNA of the CDR3: TGCGCCAGCAGGCAGCTGGGGCCCTACGAGCAGTACTTC.

This clonotype came up many times. This chain links TRBV5-1 with TRBJ2-7, with D possibly TRBD2 on 5 matching bases. Per germline, CDR1 SGHRS and CDR2 YFSETQ. V lost 0 bases, J lost 7 bases, and 8 bases lay in between. This CDR3 has 12 amino acids. CDR3 DNA: TGCGCCAGCAGCTTGGTCCGGGGAGAGCAGTACTTC. Translated, it gives CASSLVRGEQYF.

This clonotype was detected ten times or more. The chain is built from TRBV24-1 and TRBJ2-5; 8 bases align to TRBD1. V trimming: 2 bases; J trimming: 0 bases; junction bases outside the gene matches: 4. Germline assignment: CDR1 KGHDR and CDR2 SFDVKD. CDR3 length: 16 residues. The DNA for the CDR3 is TGTGCCACCAGTGATTCCGGGACAGGAGACCAAGAGACCCAGTACTTC. It is translated as CATSDSGTGDQETQYF.

This clonotype appeared many times. The chain has TRBV4-1 and TRBJ1-4, with TRBD1 identical over 9 bases. V trimming: 4 bases; J trimming: 1 base; junction bases outside the gene matches: 10. This CDR3 has 18 residues. In germline, CDR1 is MGHRA, CDR2 YSYEKL. The CDR3 nucleotides read TGCGCCAGCAGCCCTAGGGGACAGGGAGGGGAAACTAATGAAAAACTGTTTTTT. As protein: CASSPRGQGGETNEKLFF.

This clonotype was recorded a few times. The rearrangement links TRBV6-1 to TRBJ2-7, with D maybe TRBD1 (5 bases). Germline values: CDR1 MNHNS, CDR2 SASEGT. With 6 bases removed from V and 0 bases from J, the gap between germline ends came to 12 bases. The CDR3 runs 14 residues. The CDR3 DNA is TGTGCCAGCAGACCAGGGCTTAGCTCCTACGAGCAGTACTTC. It encodes CASRPGLSSYEQYF.

This clonotype was seen repeatedly, ten times or more. The gene calls are TRBV27 and TRBJ2-3, with 10 bases fitting TRBD2. This CDR3 comprises 17 residues. Germline V gene sequence: CDR1 MNHEY, CDR2 SMNVEV (reference sequence). With 5 bases clipped from V and 5 bases from J, the junction kept 13 bases outside the gene matches. The CDR3 protein is CASSPLWRASGRDTQYF. The CDR3 coding sequence is TGTGCCAGCAGTCCCCTCTGGCGGGCTAGCGGGAGAGATACGCAGTATTTT.

This clonotype was seen many times. The limits of the CDR3 on the DNA are not certain, so only TCRdb's listed CDR3 is given. This chain uses TRBV5-6 with TRBJ2-5; the table assigns TRBD2, which was not confirmed against the DNA. Per the germline V gene, CDR1 is SGHDT and CDR2 is YYEEEE. Counting both end residues, the CDR3 totals 15 amino acids. CDR3 residues: CASSFLWTSEETQYF.

The chain joins TRBV10-3 to TRBJ2-1; TRBD2 agrees at 10 bases. Germline CDR1 reads ENHRY; CDR2 reads SYGVKD. The CDR3 is made up of 14 amino acids. Unmatched junction bases numbered 3, after V lost 5 bases and J lost 5 bases. For the CDR3, the DNA is TGTGCCATCAGTAGGACTAGCGGAAACAATGAGCAGTTCTTC. Encoded protein: CAISRTSGNNEQFF.

V is TRBV6-2 or TRBV6-3 and J is TRBJ2-7, with 12 positions matching TRBD2. The CDR3 totals 14 residues. Germline V lookup: CDR1 MNHEY, CDR2 SVGEGT. Losses at the gene ends were 9 bases for V and 4 bases for J; bases not matched to a gene: 7. CDR3 region: CASNSGLAGYEQYF. The CDR3 DNA is TGTGCCAGTAACTCCGGACTAGCGGGGTACGAGCAGTACTTC.

This clonotype appeared many times. The V and J genes are TRBV5-1 and TRBJ2-2, with 9 bases matching TRBD1. CDR1 is SGHRS and CDR2 is YFSETQ in the germline V gene. The CDR3 has 16 amino acids. V trimming: 0 bases; J trimming: 4 bases; junction bases outside the gene matches: 4. DNA for the CDR3: TGCGCCAGCAGCTTGGACGGGACAGGGAGCACCGGGGAGCTGTTTTTT. This gives the protein CASSLDGTGSTGELFF. The full variable domain, with the rest looked up from reference TRBV5-1 and TRBJ2-2, is KAGVTQTPRYLIKTRGQQVTLSCSPISGHRSVSWYQQTPGQGLQFLFEYFSETQRNKGNFPGRFSGRQFSNSRSEMNVSTLELGDSALYLCASSLDGTGSTGELFFGEGSRLTVL.

This clonotype was recorded at least ten times. The J gene is TRBJ1-2, the V gene TRBV9; unclear D gene. V lost 3 bases to trimming and J lost 4 bases, with 13 bases between them. The CDR3 is 14 residues long. Germline V gives CDR1 SGDLS, CDR2 YYNGEE. Here the CDR3 reads CASSGAGAAYGYTF. CDR3 nucleotides: TGTGCCAGCAGCGGCGCGGGAGCGGCCTATGGCTACACCTTC.